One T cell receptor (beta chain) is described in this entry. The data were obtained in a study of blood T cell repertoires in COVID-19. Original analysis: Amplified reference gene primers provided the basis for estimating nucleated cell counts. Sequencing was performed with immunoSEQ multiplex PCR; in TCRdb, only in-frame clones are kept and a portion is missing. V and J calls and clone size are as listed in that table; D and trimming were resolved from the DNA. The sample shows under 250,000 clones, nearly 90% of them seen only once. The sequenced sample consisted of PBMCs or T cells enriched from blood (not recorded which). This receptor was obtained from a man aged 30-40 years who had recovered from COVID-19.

CDR3 nucleotide sequence: TGTGCCAGCAGTTACTATTCAGGGGCGAATAATTCACCCCTCCACTTT. Its protein is CASSYYSGANNSPLHF. This chain joins TRBV6-5 and TRBJ1-6; perhaps TRBD1 as D (6 bases). Germline CDR1 MNHEY, CDR2 SVGAGI. The CDR3 length is 16 residues. Trimming took off 1 base at V and 5 bases at J, with 12 bases between the two ends.